Sequencing of this T cell receptor (beta chain) was carried out in a study of shared clonotypes between healthy human individuals. In the study overall: CD4 naive and memory got three plates each, CD8 naive two, CD8 memory one. Study observations and caveats: Memory subsets generally showed lower estimated richness than naive subsets. Specimens sampled were limited to blood, with tissue repertoires likely differing.

CDR1 is MGHRA and CDR2 is YSYEKL in the germline V gene. The V gene lost 3 bases and the J gene lost 5 bases, with 10 bases spanning the gap. This CDR3 spans 13 amino acids. The repertoire was sequenced with immunoSEQ multiplex PCR; TCRdb's copy has only in-frame clones and lacks some. The sample contains just over 2,000,000 clones, approximately 94% of which appear only once. Regarding this clone: Antigen: not known. Other DNA variants within this sample encode the same CDR3.

Terminally differentiated effector memory CD45RA+ cells were excluded from the naive CD8 cells, which were CD45RO-negative and positively selected for CCR7. The healthy adult donors were HIV-negative and reported no recent acute infections or vaccinations. This TCR came from a man between 18 and 35 years old in good health. The rearrangement joins TRBV4-1 to TRBJ1-2, with D maybe TRBD1 (6 bases). The sample comprised naive CD8+ T cells sorted from blood. This chain's CDR3 is CASSQGQGYGYTF. The CDR3, as DNA: TGCGCCAGCAGCCAGGGGCAGGGGTATGGCTACACCTTC.